A single sample gave rise to the 19 T cell receptor beta chains below, sequenced in a study of T cells in Graves' hyperthyroidism and ophthalmopathy. Researchers amplified the TCR beta CDR3 regions from RNA transcripts. Researchers ran a first-round RT-PCR on the TCR CDR3 using the HTBI primer set. TCRdb recomputed calls from the multiplex PCR reads with MiXCR, one row per CDR3 protein. The sample yields approximately 690,000 distinct CDR3 sequences, less than 25% seen once. Sequenced material: blood. The receptors come from a man aged 30-40 years with Graves' ophthalmopathy.

Points on this clonotype: A clone one base away is much larger, so this may be a read error. The V gene is TRBV5-1, the J gene TRBJ1-1; 9 nucleotides match TRBD1. The CDR3 totals 15 residues. Germline loops: CDR1 SGHRS, CDR2 YFSETQ. This CDR3 is CVSSLQGQGGTEAFF. CDR3 DNA sequence: TGCGTCAGCAGCCTCCAGGGACAGGGAGGGACTGAAGCTTTCTTT.

This clonotype was observed many times. The chain employs TRBV30 and TRBJ2-7; D might be TRBD2 (6 bases). The germline V gene has CDR1 GTSNPN and CDR2 SVGIG (reference sequence). The CDR3 runs to 14 residues. Trimming stripped 1 base from V and 3 bases from J, with 13 bases between. CDR3 sequence reads: CAWSGVTSNYEQYF. The CDR3 DNA sequence: TGTGCCTGGAGTGGCGTGACTAGTAACTACGAGCAGTACTTC.

V usage is TRBV10-3 and J usage is TRBJ1-2, with D hard to call. CDR1 is ENHRY and CDR2 is SYGVKD in the germline V gene. The CDR3 sequence is 11 residues long. The V gene lost 3 bases and the J gene lost 3 bases, with 2 bases spanning the gap. The CDR3 is CAISDYYGYTF. For the CDR3, the DNA is TGTGCCATCAGTGATTACTATGGCTACACCTTC.

This clonotype showed up many times. The rearrangement links TRBV20-1 to TRBJ1-1; D unresolved. V was clipped by 3 bases and J by 1 base, with 9 bases between them. The CDR3 covers 13 residues. From germline, CDR1 is DFQATT and CDR2 SNEGSKA (reference sequence). This chain's CDR3 is CSARREQNTEAFF. The CDR3 region has the DNA TGCAGTGCTAGGCGGGAGCAGAACACTGAAGCTTTCTTT.

This clonotype occurred a few times. CDR3 DNA sequence: TGTGCCAGCAGCCCCGATAGCGGAGCCCTTCGGGGGCAGTACTTC. Residues: CASSPDSGALRGQYF. The chain links TRBV6-1 to TRBJ2-7, with D possibly being TRBD2 (6 bases). Germline values: CDR1 MNHNS, CDR2 SASEGT. The CDR3 runs 15 residues. V lost 6 bases to trimming and J lost 9 bases, with 24 bases between them.

This clonotype was observed many times. The chain joins TRBV11-1 to TRBJ2-1; 13 bases map to TRBD2. The germline V gene encodes CDR1 SGHAT and CDR2 FQDESV (reference sequence). This CDR3 region has 16 residues. J lost 8 bases, V lost 3 bases, and 7 bases had no gene match. As DNA, the CDR3 is TGTGCCAGCAGCTTCAGGACTAGCGGGAGTTTCTATGAGCAGTTCTTC. Translating gives CASSFRTSGSFYEQFF.

The table lists this clonotype with a few counts. This chain uses TRBV18 with TRBJ2-2, with D hard to call. The CDR3 has 14 amino acids. Trimming removed 4 bases from V and 4 bases from J, with 10 bases in between. The germline CDR1 and CDR2 sequences are KGHSH and LQKENI. Here the CDR3 DNA reads TGTGCCAGCTCACTAAAGGTCGCCACCGGGGAGCTGTTTTTT. Its translation: CASSLKVATGELFF.

This clonotype appeared many times. The CDR3 loop reads CASSLSIQGREQYF. The DNA of the CDR3 is TGTGCCAGCAGCTTGTCGATCCAGGGGCGGGAGCAGTACTTC. The chain joins TRBV11-1 to TRBJ2-7; D perhaps matches TRBD1 (6 bases). This CDR3 is built from 14 residues. Looked up from germline, CDR1 is SGHAT and CDR2 is FQDESV (reference sequence). Between the trimmed V and J ends, which lost 3 bases and 7 bases, there was a span of 16 bases.

This clonotype showed up many times. V usage is TRBV10-2 and J usage is TRBJ2-1; TRBD2 matches 7 bases. In germline, CDR1 is WSHSY, CDR2 SAAADI. Trimming cost V 4 bases and J 4 bases; bases outside gene matches: 10. The CDR3 extends over 16 amino acids. The CDR3 loop reads CASSGGSASGYNEQFF. As DNA, the CDR3 is TGCGCCAGCAGTGGGGGGAGCGCTAGCGGATACAATGAGCAGTTCTTC.

This clonotype was detected only a few times. This chain joins TRBV5-1 and TRBJ1-5, with TRBD1 matching 7 bases. CDR3 length equals 15 residues. Germline trimming cut 4 bases from V and 0 bases from J; bases unmatched to any gene: 4. Germline CDR1 SGHRS, CDR2 YFSETQ. As DNA, the CDR3 is TGCGCCAGCAGCCCAGGGGGAGATAGCAATCAGCCCCAGCATTTT. Translated: CASSPGGDSNQPQHF. Full variable domain (outside the CDR3, taken from reference TRBV5-1 and TRBJ1-5): KAGVTQTPRYLIKTRGQQVTLSCSPISGHRSVSWYQQTPGQGLQFLFEYFSETQRNKGNFPGRFSGRQFSNSRSEMNVSTLELGDSALYLCASSPGGDSNQPQHFGDGTRLSIL.

This clonotype was detected a few times. The chain combines TRBV3-1 with TRBJ2-1, with 12 bases fitting TRBD2. Trimming took 4 bases from V and 0 from J; bases not matched to a gene: 13. The length of the CDR3 is 20 residues. CDR1 and CDR2 (germline): LGHDT, YNNKEL (reference sequence). The CDR3 DNA reads TGTGCCAGCAGCCCCCGACCTCGGACTAGCGGGATGGGCTCCTACAATGAGCAGTTCTTC. It yields the protein CASSPRPRTSGMGSYNEQFF.

This clonotype was counted only a few times. V gene TRBV7-9 combines with J gene TRBJ1-5; D gene unclear. With 1 base removed from V and 6 bases from J, the gap between germline ends came to 10 bases. The CDR3 runs to 14 residues. Germline loops: CDR1 SEHNR, CDR2 FQNEAQ (reference sequence). In DNA, the CDR3 is TGTGCCAGCAGCTTAGAGGGTAAGGGTCAGCCCCAGCATTTT. Translated, it gives CASSLEGKGQPQHF.

V gene TRBV11-3 combines with J gene TRBJ2-1; unclear D gene. The V and J ends lost 2 bases and 7 bases respectively, with 9 bases between them. Per the germline V gene, CDR1 is SGHNT and CDR2 is YENEEA. CDR3 size: 13 residues. The CDR3 reads CASSLTQLNEQFF. CDR3 nucleotide sequence: TGTGCCAGCAGCTTAACACAACTAAATGAGCAGTTCTTC.

The sample holds one count of this clonotype. The chain couples TRBV9 to TRBJ2-1, with 8 bases that match TRBD1. Germline values: CDR1 SGDLS, CDR2 YYNGEE. The CDR3 is made up of 15 amino acids. V shed 4 bases and J 7 bases; nucleotides not matched to a gene: 10. The CDR3, as DNA: TGTGCCAGCAGCCCCCGGACAGGGAGGCTGAATGAGCAGTTCTTC. Amino acid sequence: CASSPRTGRLNEQFF.

This clonotype showed up just a few times. The V gene is TRBV12-3 or TRBV12-4, the J gene TRBJ2-7, with D possibly being TRBD2 (6 bases). The CDR3 is made up of 14 amino acids. Trimming removed 1 base from V and 6 bases from J, with 13 bases in between. CDR3 residues: CASSLVHGAGEQYF. CDR3 DNA: TGTGCCAGCAGTTTAGTCCACGGAGCGGGCGAGCAGTACTTC.

Comment on this clonotype: This may come from a read error, since a much larger clone is one base off. The conserved final phenylalanine or tryptophan is absent from the CDR3, which likely points to a read error. The rearrangement joins TRBV28 to TRBJ2-3, with D perhaps matching TRBD2 (6 bases). V lost 3 bases and J lost 2, with 12 bases in between. This CDR3 is built from 15 residues. Germline CDR1 MDHEN, CDR2 SYDVKM. In DNA form, the CDR3 reads TGTGCCAGCAGTTTGGGCGGGGCCAACACAGATACGCAGTATGTT. This gives the protein CASSLGGANTDTQYV.

The V gene is TRBV2, the J gene TRBJ1-4, with unresolved D. V was trimmed by 4 bases and J by 3 bases, leaving 9 bases between them. The germline V gene encodes CDR1 SNHLY and CDR2 FYNNEI. This CDR3 spans 14 amino acids. As DNA, the CDR3 is TGTGCCAGCAGTGGGTGGCAGCCTAATGAAAAACTGTTTTTT. This codes for CASSGWQPNEKLFF. The variable domain in full, completed from reference TRBV2 and TRBJ1-4, reads EPEVTQTPSHQVTQMGQEVILRCVPISNHLYFYWYRQILGQKVEFLVSFYNNEISEKSEIFDDQFSVERPDGSNFTLKIRSTKLEDSAMYFCASSGWQPNEKLFFGSGTQLSVL.

V usage is TRBV6-1 and J usage is TRBJ2-1; TRBD1 aligns across 9 bases. J gave up 4 bases and V 7 bases, and 8 bases lay outside the gene matches. The CDR3 runs to 15 residues. Germline V gene data show CDR1 as MNHNS and CDR2 as SASEGT. CDR3: CASTLLDRGYNEQFF. In DNA, the CDR3 is TGTGCCAGCACACTCCTGGACAGGGGTTACAATGAGCAGTTCTTC.

The rearrangement joins TRBV5-4 to TRBJ2-7, with TRBD2 identical over 12 bases. The CDR3 has 18 residues. The germline V gene has CDR1 SGHNT and CDR2 YYREEE (reference sequence). V shed 3 bases and J 0 bases; nucleotides not matched to a gene: 10. The CDR3 sequence: CASSWGLAGVGGSYEQYF. CDR3 coding DNA: TGTGCCAGCAGCTGGGGACTAGCGGGTGTGGGTGGCTCCTACGAGCAGTACTTC.